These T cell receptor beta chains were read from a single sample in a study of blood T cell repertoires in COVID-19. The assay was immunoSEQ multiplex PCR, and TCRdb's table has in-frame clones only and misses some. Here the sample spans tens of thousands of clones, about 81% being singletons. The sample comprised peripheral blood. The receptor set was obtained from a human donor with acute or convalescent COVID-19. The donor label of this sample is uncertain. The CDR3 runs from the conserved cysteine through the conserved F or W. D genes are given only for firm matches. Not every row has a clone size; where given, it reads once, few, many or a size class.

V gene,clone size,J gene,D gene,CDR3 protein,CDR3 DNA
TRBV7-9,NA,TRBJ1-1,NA,CASSNRVESTEAFF,TGTGCCAGCAGCAACAGGGTTGAGTCCACTGAAGCTTTCTTT
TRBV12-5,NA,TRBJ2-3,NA,CASGLGVGARTDTQYF,TGTGCTAGTGGTTTAGGAGTGGGGGCGCGCACAGATACGCAGTATTTT
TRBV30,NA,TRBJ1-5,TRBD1,CAWSPTGNQPQHF,TGTGCCTGGAGTCCGACAGGGAATCAGCCCCAGCATTTT
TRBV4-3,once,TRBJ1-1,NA,CASSQDLGNTEAFF,TGCGCCAGCAGCCAAGATCTAGGGAACACTGAAGCTTTCTTT
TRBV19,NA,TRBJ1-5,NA,CASSISREVGNQPQHF,TGTGCCAGTAGTATAAGCAGGGAGGTGGGAAATCAGCCCCAGCATTTT
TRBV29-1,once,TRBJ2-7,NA,CSVEGFGRGQGNEQYF,TGCAGCGTTGAAGGGTTTGGCAGGGGTCAAGGGAACGAGCAGTACTTC
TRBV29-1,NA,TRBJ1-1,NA,CSVWTEWTEAFF,TGCAGCGTTTGGACAGAGTGGACTGAAGCTTTCTTT
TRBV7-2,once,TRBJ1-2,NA,CAVPVAGEAQINYGYTF,TGTGCCGTCCCGGTGGCAGGGGAAGCCCAGATTAACTATGGCTACACCTTC
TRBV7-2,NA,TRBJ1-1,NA,CASSLDSGNTEAFF,TGTGCCAGCAGCTTAGATAGTGGGAACACTGAAGCTTTCTTT
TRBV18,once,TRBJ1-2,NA,CASSAAPPRSFYGYTF,TGTGCCAGCTCAGCGGCCCCCCCACGCAGCTTCTATGGCTACACCTTC
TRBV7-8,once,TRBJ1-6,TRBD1,CASSKDRDSPLHF,TGTGCCAGCAGCAAAGACAGGGATTCACCCCTCCACTTT
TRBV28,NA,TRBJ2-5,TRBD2,CASSPQGRGDQETQYF,TGTGCCAGCAGTCCCCAGGGGCGGGGGGATCAAGAGACCCAGTACTTC
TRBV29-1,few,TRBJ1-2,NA,CSANHQNGYTF,TGCAGCGCCAACCATCAGAATGGCTACACCTTC
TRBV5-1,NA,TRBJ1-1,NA,CASSLVVGSTEAFF,TGCGCCAGCAGCTTGGTGGTTGGGAGCACTGAAGCTTTCTTT
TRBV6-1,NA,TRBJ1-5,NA,CASSQTTYSNQPQHF,TGTGCCAGCAGTCAGACAACTTATAGCAATCAGCCCCAGCATTTT
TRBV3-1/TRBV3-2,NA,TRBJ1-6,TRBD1,CASSPQGNSPLHF,TGTGCCAGCAGCCCACAGGGGAATTCACCCCTCCACTTT
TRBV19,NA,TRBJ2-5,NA,CASSIRSGGGQETQYF,TGTGCCAGTAGTATCAGGAGCGGAGGAGGGCAGGAGACCCAGTACTTC
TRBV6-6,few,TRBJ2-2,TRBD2,CASTFSGGKPGELFF,TGTGCCAGCACCTTCAGCGGGGGAAAACCCGGGGAGCTGTTTTTT
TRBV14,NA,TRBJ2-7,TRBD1,CASSQAIGGTYEQYF,TGTGCCAGCAGCCAAGCCATAGGGGGCACCTACGAGCAGTACTTC
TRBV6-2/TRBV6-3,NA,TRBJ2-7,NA,CASSHGGLANYEQYF,TGTGCCAGCAGCCATGGAGGTCTAGCTAACTACGAGCAGTACTTC
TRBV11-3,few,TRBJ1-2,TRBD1,CASSSGSGTGSGYTF,TGTGCCAGCAGCTCGGGATCCGGGACAGGATCCGGCTACACCTTC
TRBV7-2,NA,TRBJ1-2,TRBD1,CASSSSTGVYGYTF,TGTGCCAGCAGCTCCTCGACAGGGGTCTATGGCTACACCTTC
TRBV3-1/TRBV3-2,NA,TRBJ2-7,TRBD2,CASSRTSGRLNEQYF,TGTGCCAGCAGCCGAACTAGCGGGAGACTCAACGAGCAGTACTTC
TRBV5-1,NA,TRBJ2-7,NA,CASSLLTATYEQYF,TGCGCCAGCAGCTTGTTAACAGCAACCTACGAGCAGTACTTC
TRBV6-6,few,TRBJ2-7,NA,CASSPRQGPTYEQYF,TGTGCCAGCAGTCCCCGGCAGGGCCCAACCTACGAGCAGTACTTC
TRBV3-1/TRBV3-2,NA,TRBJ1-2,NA,CASSSLTDFGGYTF,TGTGCCAGCAGCTCGCTGACAGATTTTGGTGGCTACACCTTC